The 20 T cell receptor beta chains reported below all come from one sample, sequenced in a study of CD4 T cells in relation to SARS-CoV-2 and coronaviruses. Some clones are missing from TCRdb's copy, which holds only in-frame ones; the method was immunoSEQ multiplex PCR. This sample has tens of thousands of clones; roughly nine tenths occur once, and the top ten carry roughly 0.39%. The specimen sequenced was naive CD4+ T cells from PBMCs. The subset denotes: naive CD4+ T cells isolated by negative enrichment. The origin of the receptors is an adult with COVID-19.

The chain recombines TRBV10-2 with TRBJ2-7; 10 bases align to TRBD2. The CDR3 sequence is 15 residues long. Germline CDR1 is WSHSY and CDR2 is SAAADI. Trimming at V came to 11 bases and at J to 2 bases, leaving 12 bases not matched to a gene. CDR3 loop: CAGSSSGSRAYEQYF. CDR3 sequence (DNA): TGCGCCGGTTCCTCTAGCGGGAGCCGCGCCTACGAGCAGTACTTC.

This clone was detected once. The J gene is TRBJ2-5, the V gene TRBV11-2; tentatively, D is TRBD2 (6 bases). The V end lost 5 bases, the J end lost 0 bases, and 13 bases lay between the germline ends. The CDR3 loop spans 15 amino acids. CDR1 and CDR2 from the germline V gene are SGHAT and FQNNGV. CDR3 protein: CASSPNRGYQETQYF. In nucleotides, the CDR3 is TGTGCCAGCAGCCCCAATCGGGGGTACCAAGAGACCCAGTACTTC.

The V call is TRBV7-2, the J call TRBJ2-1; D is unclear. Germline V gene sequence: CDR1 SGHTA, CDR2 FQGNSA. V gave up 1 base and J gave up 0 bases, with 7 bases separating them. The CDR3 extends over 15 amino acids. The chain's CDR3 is CASSLDIRSYNEQFF. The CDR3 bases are TGTGCCAGCAGCTTAGATATTCGCTCCTACAATGAGCAGTTCTTC.

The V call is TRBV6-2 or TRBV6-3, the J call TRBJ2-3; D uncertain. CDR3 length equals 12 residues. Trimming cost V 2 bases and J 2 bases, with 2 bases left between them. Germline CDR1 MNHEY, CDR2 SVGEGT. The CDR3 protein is CASSYPTDTQYF. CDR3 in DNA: TGTGCCAGCAGTTACCCCACAGATACGCAGTATTTT.

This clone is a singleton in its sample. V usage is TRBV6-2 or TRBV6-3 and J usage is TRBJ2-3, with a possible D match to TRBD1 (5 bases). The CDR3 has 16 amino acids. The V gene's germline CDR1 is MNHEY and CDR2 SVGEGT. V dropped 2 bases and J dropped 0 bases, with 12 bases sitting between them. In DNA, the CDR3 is TGTGCCAGCAGTTACCTTGCGGACACTAGCACAGATACGCAGTATTTT. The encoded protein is CASSYLADTSTDTQYF.

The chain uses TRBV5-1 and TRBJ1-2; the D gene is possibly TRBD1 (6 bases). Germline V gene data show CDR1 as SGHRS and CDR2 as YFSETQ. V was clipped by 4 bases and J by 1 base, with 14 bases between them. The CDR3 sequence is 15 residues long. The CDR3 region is CASSTKSDSNYGYTF. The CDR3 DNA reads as TGCGCCAGCAGCACCAAATCGGACAGTAACTATGGCTACACCTTC. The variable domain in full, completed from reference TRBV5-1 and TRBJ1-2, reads KAGVTQTPRYLIKTRGQQVTLSCSPISGHRSVSWYQQTPGQGLQFLFEYFSETQRNKGNFPGRFSGRQFSNSRSEMNVSTLELGDSALYLCASSTKSDSNYGYTFGSGTRLTVV.

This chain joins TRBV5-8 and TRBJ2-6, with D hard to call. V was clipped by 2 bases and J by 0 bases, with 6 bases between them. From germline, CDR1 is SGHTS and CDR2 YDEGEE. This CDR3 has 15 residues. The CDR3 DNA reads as TGTGCCAGCAGCTTAGGTAGCTCTGGGGCCAACGTCCTGACTTTC. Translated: CASSLGSSGANVLTF.

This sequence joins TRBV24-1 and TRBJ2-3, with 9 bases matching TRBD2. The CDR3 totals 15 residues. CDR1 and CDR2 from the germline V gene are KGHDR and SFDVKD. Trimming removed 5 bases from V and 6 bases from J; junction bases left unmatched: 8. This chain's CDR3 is CATSVREGVLDTQYF. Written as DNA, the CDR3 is TGTGCCACCAGTGTGCGGGAGGGCGTCCTTGATACGCAGTATTTT.

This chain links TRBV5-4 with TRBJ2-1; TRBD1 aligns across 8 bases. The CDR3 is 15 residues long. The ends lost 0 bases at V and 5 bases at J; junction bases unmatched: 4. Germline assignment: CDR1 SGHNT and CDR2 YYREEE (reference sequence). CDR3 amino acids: CASSLVGQGNNEQFF. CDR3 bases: TGTGCCAGCAGCTTGGTTGGACAGGGAAACAATGAGCAGTTCTTC.

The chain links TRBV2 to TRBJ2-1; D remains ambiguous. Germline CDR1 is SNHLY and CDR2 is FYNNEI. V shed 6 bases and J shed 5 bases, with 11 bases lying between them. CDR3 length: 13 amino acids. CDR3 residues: CASRFVTNNEQFF. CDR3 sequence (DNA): TGTGCCAGCAGGTTCGTGACGAACAATGAGCAGTTCTTC.

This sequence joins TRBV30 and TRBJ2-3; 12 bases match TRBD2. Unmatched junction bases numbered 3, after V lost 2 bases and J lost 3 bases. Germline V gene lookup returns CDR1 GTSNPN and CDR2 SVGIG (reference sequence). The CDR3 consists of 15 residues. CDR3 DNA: TGTGCCTGGAGTTTGACTAGCGGGAGAACAGATACGCAGTATTTT. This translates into CAWSLTSGRTDTQYF.

CDR3 DNA: TGTGCCAGCTCACCACGGGGGGGCCGGATCGGCGAGCAGTACTTC. Its protein is CASSPRGGRIGEQYF. This rearrangement joins TRBV18 to TRBJ2-7; D possibly corresponds to TRBD2 (7 bases). Germline V gene lookup returns CDR1 KGHSH and CDR2 LQKENI. There are 15 residues in the CDR3. Trimming stripped 1 base from V and 6 bases from J, with 16 bases between.

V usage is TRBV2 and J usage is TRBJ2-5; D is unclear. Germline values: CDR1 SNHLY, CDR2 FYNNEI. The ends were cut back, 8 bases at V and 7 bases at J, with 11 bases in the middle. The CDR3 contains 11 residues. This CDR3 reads CASRVFGTQYF. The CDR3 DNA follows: TGTGCCAGCCGCGTGTTTGGGACCCAGTACTTC.

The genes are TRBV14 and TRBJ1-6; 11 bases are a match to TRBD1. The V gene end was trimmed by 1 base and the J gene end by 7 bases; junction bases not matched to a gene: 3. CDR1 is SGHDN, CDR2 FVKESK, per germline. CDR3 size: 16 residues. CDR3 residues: CASSQGTGGGNSPLHF. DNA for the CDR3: TGTGCCAGCAGCCAAGGGACAGGGGGCGGAAATTCACCCCTCCACTTT.

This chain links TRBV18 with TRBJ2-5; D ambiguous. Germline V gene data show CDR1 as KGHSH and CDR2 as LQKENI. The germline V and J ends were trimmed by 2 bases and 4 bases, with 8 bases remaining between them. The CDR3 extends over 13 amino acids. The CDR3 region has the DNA TGTGCCAGCTCACCAAGTGAAGCAGAGACCCAGTACTTC. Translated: CASSPSEAETQYF.

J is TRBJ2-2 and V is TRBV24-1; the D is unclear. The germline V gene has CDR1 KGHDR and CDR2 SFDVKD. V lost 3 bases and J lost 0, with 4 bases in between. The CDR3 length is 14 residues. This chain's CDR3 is CATSDHANTGELFF. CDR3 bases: TGTGCCACCAGTGATCACGCGAACACCGGGGAGCTGTTTTTT.

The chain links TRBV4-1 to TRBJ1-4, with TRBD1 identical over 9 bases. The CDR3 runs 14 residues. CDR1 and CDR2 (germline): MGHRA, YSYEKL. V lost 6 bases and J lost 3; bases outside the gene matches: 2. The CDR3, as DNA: TGCGCCAGCAGACGACAGGGGGCTAATGAAAAACTGTTTTTT. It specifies CASRRQGANEKLFF.

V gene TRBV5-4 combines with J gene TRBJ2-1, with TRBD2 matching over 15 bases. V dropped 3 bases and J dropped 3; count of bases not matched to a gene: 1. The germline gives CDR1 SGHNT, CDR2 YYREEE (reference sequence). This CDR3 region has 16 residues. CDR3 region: CASSSGLAGGYNEQFF. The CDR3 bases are TGTGCCAGCAGCTCGGGACTAGCGGGGGGCTACAATGAGCAGTTCTTC.

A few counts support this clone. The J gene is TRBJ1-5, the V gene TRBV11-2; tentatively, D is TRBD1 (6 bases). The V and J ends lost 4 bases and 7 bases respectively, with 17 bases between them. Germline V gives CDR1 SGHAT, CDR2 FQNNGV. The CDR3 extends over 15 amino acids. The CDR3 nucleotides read TGTGCCAGCAGCTCATCTCAGGGGCCGGGACAGCCCCAGCATTTT. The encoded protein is CASSSSQGPGQPQHF.

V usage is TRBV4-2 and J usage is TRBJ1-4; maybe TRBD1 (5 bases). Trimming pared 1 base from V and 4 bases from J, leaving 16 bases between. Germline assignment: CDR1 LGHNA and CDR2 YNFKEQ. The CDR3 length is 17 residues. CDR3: CASSQAPRTRGNEKLFF. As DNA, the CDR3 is TGTGCCAGCAGCCAAGCACCTCGGACAAGGGGTAATGAAAAACTGTTTTTT.